The entry that follows covers one T cell receptor beta chain sequence. The sample belongs to a study of OX40 agonist ivuxolimab in advanced cancers. The length of the CDR3 is 14 residues. Germline CDR1 and CDR2: SNHLY and FYNNEI. Deletions cut 3 bases from V and 6 bases from J, with 12 bases between. TCRdb's table, derived via immunoSEQ multiplex PCR, lists solely in-frame clones and lacks some. The repertoire includes more than 100,000 clones, 75% to 90% of them detected once, and 0.5% to 0.7% sits in the top ten. The chain employs TRBV2 and TRBJ2-1; D is perhaps TRBD1 (5 bases). The receptor's source is an adult with an advanced solid tumor such as melanoma, head and neck, liver or kidney cancer. Sample: CD4+ or CD8+ T cells sorted from blood, taken in a trial of the OX40 agonist ivuxolimab. CDR3 nucleotide sequence: TGTGCCAGCAGTGAGAGTTGGACACGCAATGAGCAGTTCTTC. Its protein is CASSESWTRNEQFF. Full variable domain (remainder filled in from reference TRBV2 and TRBJ2-1): EPEVTQTPSHQVTQMGQEVILRCVPISNHLYFYWYRQILGQKVEFLVSFYNNEISEKSEIFDDQFSVERPDGSNFTLKIRSTKLEDSAMYFCASSESWTRNEQFFGPGTRLTVL.